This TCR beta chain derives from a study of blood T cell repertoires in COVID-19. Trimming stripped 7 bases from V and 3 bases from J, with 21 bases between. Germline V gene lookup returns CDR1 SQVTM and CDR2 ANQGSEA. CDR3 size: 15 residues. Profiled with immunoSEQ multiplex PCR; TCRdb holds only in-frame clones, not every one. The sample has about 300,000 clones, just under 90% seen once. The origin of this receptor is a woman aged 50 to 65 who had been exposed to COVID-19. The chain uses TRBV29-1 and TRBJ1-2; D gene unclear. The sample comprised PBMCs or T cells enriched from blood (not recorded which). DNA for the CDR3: TGCAGCGCAATCCATCTCGGAGGGCCTTACTATGGCTACACCTTC. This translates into CSAIHLGGPYYGYTF.